These 3 T cell receptor beta chains came from one sample sequenced in a study of blood T cells in healthy people across ages. The second PCR ran about 6 to 12 cycles with a sample-barcoded 5' primer and J-beta primers. TCRdb reprocessed the 5' RACE reads with MiXCR, giving one entry per CDR3 protein. The table records hundreds of thousands of distinct CDR3 sequences, about 51% of them present only once. The sequenced material came from blood. Every receptor here comes from a woman older than 75 in good health.

This chain connects TRBV6-6 to TRBJ2-7; TRBD2 matches 7 bases. CDR3 length: 14 amino acids. The J segment lost 8 bases and the V segment lost 8 bases, leaving 15 bases of the junction unmatched. Germline CDR1 and CDR2: MNHNY and SVGAGI (reference sequence). The CDR3 loop is CASCRTRQTTKQYF. DNA of the CDR3: TGTGCCAGCTGTCGGACTAGGCAAACGACGAAGCAGTACTTC.

As regards this clonotype: One end of the junction does not line up with germline, which may come from a read error. The chain has TRBV6-2 or TRBV6-3 and TRBJ2-3, with D maybe TRBD1 (6 bases). Germline CDR1 reads MNHEY; CDR2 reads SVGEGT. The CDR3 runs to 12 residues. The CDR3 bases are TGTGCCAGCACTTCAGGGGCAGATATGCAGTATTTT. Amino acids: CASTSGADMQYF.

The rearrangement uses TRBV21-1 and TRBJ2-7; TRBD1 is the table's D call and was not checked against the DNA. TRBV21-1 is a pseudogene segment. The CDR3 contains 15 residues. CDR3 in amino acids: CASSKFREAPYEQYF. For the CDR3, the DNA is TGTGCCAGCAGCAAATTCCGGGAGGCGCCCTACGAGCAGTACTTC.